This T cell receptor beta chain was sequenced during a study of cytomegalovirus exposure and HLA in healthy donors. Broader study findings: Productive status was seen about 87% or about 30% of the time for most TCR beta V segments in an earlier analysis.

The PCR was carried out with 60 Vbeta primers and 13 Jbeta primers. Profiled with immunoSEQ multiplex PCR; TCRdb holds only in-frame clones, not every one. The sample gives around 170,000 clones, almost 85% of which show up once; under 0.4% is in the top ten. As concerns this clone: Its antigen is unidentified.

The sample taken for sequencing was PBMCs. This TCR came from a boy between 2 and 10 years old in good health and CMV-seronegative.

CDR3 in amino acids: CASSPHLDRLWGYTF. The CDR3 nucleotides read TGTGCCAGCAGTCCACACTTGGACAGGTTATGGGGCTACACCTTC. This chain uses TRBV28 with TRBJ1-2; TRBD1 matches 7 bases. In germline, CDR1 is MDHEN, CDR2 SYDVKM. The CDR3 runs to 15 residues. V shed 5 bases and J 8 bases; nucleotides not matched to a gene: 14.